One and the same sample provided the 30 T cell receptor beta chains below, sequenced in a study of shared clonotypes between healthy human individuals. This table comes from immunoSEQ multiplex PCR, and its TCRdb copy is limited to in-frame clones, with some not included. The sample includes approximately 650,000 clones, around 95% of them seen just once. Terminally differentiated effector memory CD45RA+ cells were excluded from the naive CD8 cells, which were CD45RO-negative and positively selected for CCR7. The specimen sequenced was naive CD8+ T cells sorted from blood. These receptors were obtained from a woman younger than 45 in good health.

In its sample, this clone was seen once. The rearrangement links TRBV5-6 to TRBJ1-1; D gene uncertain. CDR3 size: 14 residues. Trimming stripped 4 bases from V and 0 bases from J, with 10 bases between. Looked up from germline, CDR1 is SGHDT and CDR2 is YYEEEE. The CDR3 DNA is TGTGCCAGCAGCCCTGACGGGTTGAACACTGAAGCTTTCTTT. It is translated as CASSPDGLNTEAFF.

The rearrangement links TRBV5-1 to TRBJ2-1; maybe TRBD2 (7 bases). Trimming shortened V by 0 bases and J by 5 bases, and 18 bases separated the two germline ends. Germline CDR1 and CDR2: SGHRS and YFSETQ. The CDR3 is made up of 17 amino acids. The CDR3 DNA reads as TGCGCCAGCAGCTTGGCTAGGGGGGGAGCGGTAGACAATGAGCAGTTCTTC. It is translated as CASSLARGGAVDNEQFF.

The chain uses TRBV27 and TRBJ1-1; tentative D call: TRBD1 (5 bases). The CDR3 has 10 residues. Germline CDR1 MNHEY, CDR2 SMNVEV (reference sequence). The V gene lost 6 bases and the J gene lost 6 bases, with 5 bases spanning the gap. CDR3 in DNA: TGTGCCAGCAGGGGGGCTGAAGCTTTCTTT. Translating it yields CASRGAEAFF.

This chain links TRBV29-1 with TRBJ2-1, with a tentative D call TRBD2 (5 bases). V lost 6 bases, J lost 8 bases, and 14 bases lay in between. Germline V gives CDR1 SQVTM, CDR2 ANQGSEA. The length of the CDR3 is 12 residues. This CDR3 reads CSVLTSPDEQFF. The CDR3, as DNA: TGCAGCGTCCTAACTAGTCCCGATGAGCAGTTCTTC.

The J gene is TRBJ1-3, the V gene TRBV7-9; D gene unclear. The CDR3 spans 16 residues. The V and J ends lost 5 bases and 0 bases respectively, with 14 bases between them. Germline CDR1 is SEHNR and CDR2 is FQNEAQ (reference sequence). The CDR3 sequence is CASSGPLEYSGNTIYF. As DNA, the CDR3 is TGTGCCAGCAGCGGCCCTTTGGAGTACTCTGGAAACACCATATATTTT.

The chain uses TRBV28 and TRBJ2-7; TRBD2 is a possible D gene (5 bases). In germline, CDR1 is MDHEN, CDR2 SYDVKM. The CDR3 extends over 16 amino acids. The V end was cut by 7 bases, the J end by 2 bases, with 21 bases between. The CDR3, as DNA: TGTGCCAGCACCGCCCACGTCGGGGAATTGGCCTACGAGCAGTACTTC. This gives the protein CASTAHVGELAYEQYF.

The chain recombines TRBV27 with TRBJ2-7; 9 bases agree with TRBD2. This CDR3 comprises 15 residues. Trimming removed 6 bases from V and 0 bases from J; junction bases left unmatched: 6. Germline CDR1 reads MNHEY; CDR2 reads SMNVEV (reference sequence). CDR3 in amino acids: CASSAFSGSSYEQYF. CDR3 DNA sequence: TGTGCCAGCAGCGCATTTAGCGGGAGCTCCTACGAGCAGTACTTC.

The chain recombines TRBV6-5 with TRBJ1-2, with D maybe TRBD1 (5 bases). V was pared by 7 bases and J by 6 bases, with 18 bases between. CDR1 MNHEY and CDR2 SVGAGI come from the germline V gene. The CDR3 has 14 amino acids. The CDR3 loop is CASTAGPLPNGYTF. The DNA of the CDR3 is TGTGCCAGCACCGCGGGGCCTCTCCCTAATGGCTACACCTTC.

This chain uses TRBV7-8 with TRBJ2-5, with TRBD2 as a possible D gene (7 bases). V shed 5 bases and J shed 5 bases, with 18 bases lying between them. Germline V gene sequence: CDR1 SGHVS, CDR2 FQNEAQ. This CDR3 contains 15 residues. The CDR3 DNA reads as TGTGCCAGCAGCCTATACGGGGGGCGCTTGGAGACCCAGTACTTC. It specifies CASSLYGGRLETQYF.

The V call is TRBV19, the J call TRBJ1-4, with 7 nucleotides matching TRBD1. Germline trimming cut 6 bases from V and 4 bases from J; bases unmatched to any gene: 5. CDR1 is LNHDA, CDR2 SQIVND, per germline (reference sequence). The CDR3 sequence is 14 residues long. The CDR3 region is CASSGDRYNEKLFF. The CDR3 nucleotides are TGTGCCAGTAGCGGGGACAGATATAATGAAAAACTGTTTTTT.

The V and J genes are TRBV2 and TRBJ2-1; 10 bases line up with TRBD1. With 5 bases clipped from V and 9 bases from J, the junction kept 10 bases outside the gene matches. The CDR3 consists of 15 residues. CDR1 is SNHLY and CDR2 is FYNNEI in the germline V gene. Here the CDR3 DNA reads TGTGCCAGCAGTTCCAGGGACAGGGGATCCGGTGAGCAGTTCTTC. Translation gives CASSSRDRGSGEQFF.

The genes are TRBV7-2 and TRBJ2-7; D gene uncertain. The CDR3 is made up of 15 amino acids. CDR1 is SGHTA, CDR2 FQGNSA, per germline. The V and J ends lost 3 bases and 2 bases respectively, with 14 bases between them. CDR3 nucleotide sequence: TGTGCCAGCAGCTTGAGACCAACTAATCCCTACGAGCAGTACTTC. Translation: CASSLRPTNPYEQYF.

This sequence joins TRBV19 and TRBJ2-7; possibly TRBD1 for D (5 bases). The CDR3 spans 12 residues. Trimming removed 5 bases at V and 3 bases at J, with 8 bases between. In germline, CDR1 is LNHDA, CDR2 SQIVND (reference sequence). For the CDR3, the DNA is TGTGCCAGTAGTCAGCAGGGCTACGAGCAGTACTTC. Protein product: CASSQQGYEQYF. Together with reference TRBV19 and TRBJ2-7, the CDR3 gives the full variable domain: DGGITQSPKYLFRKEGQNVTLSCEQNLNHDAMYWYRQDPGQGLRLIYYSQIVNDFQKGDIAEGYSVSREKKESFPLTVTSAQKNPTAFYLCASSQQGYEQYFGPGTRLTVT.

This chain uses TRBV28 with TRBJ2-3; D is uncertain. Germline CDR1 MDHEN, CDR2 SYDVKM. The CDR3 runs 15 residues. Trimming removed 6 bases at V and 2 bases at J, with 15 bases between. CDR3 sequence reads: CASSHGPEYTDTQYF. CDR3 coding DNA: TGTGCCAGCAGCCACGGACCAGAATACACAGATACGCAGTATTTT.

The chain joins TRBV11-2 to TRBJ2-1; D uncertain. The CDR3 is 13 residues long. Germline CDR1 SGHAT, CDR2 FQNNGV. The V and J ends lost 2 bases and 8 bases respectively, with 10 bases between them. The CDR3 DNA follows: TGTGCCAGCAGCTTAAAGGAAAGGGATGAGCAGTTCTTC. It codes for CASSLKERDEQFF.

The CDR3 reads CASSSGVEAFF. For the CDR3, the DNA is TGCGCCAGCAGCTCAGGAGTTGAAGCTTTCTTT. The chain uses TRBV5-1 and TRBJ1-1; D not resolved. This CDR3 has 11 residues. Germline CDR1 is SGHRS and CDR2 is YFSETQ. V lost 3 bases to trimming and J lost 7 bases, with 7 bases between them.

The chain carries TRBV2 and TRBJ2-7; D is undetermined. V was trimmed by 4 bases and J by 2 bases, leaving 12 bases between them. The CDR3 consists of 14 residues. The V gene's germline CDR1 is SNHLY and CDR2 FYNNEI. In DNA form, the CDR3 reads TGTGCCAGCAGTGTAGGCAGACATCCCTACGAGCAGTACTTC. It translates to CASSVGRHPYEQYF.

This rearrangement joins TRBV4-2 to TRBJ2-7; D is ambiguous. This CDR3 has 12 amino acids. Germline CDR1 is LGHNA and CDR2 is YNFKEQ. Trimming stripped 0 bases from V and 7 bases from J, with 7 bases between. CDR3 DNA: TGTGCCAGCAGCCAAGACGTCCGGGAGCAGTACTTC. Residues: CASSQDVREQYF.

The sample holds one count of this clone. The genes are TRBV29-1 and TRBJ2-1; D is ambiguous. The V gene lost 0 bases and the J gene lost 0 bases, with 18 bases spanning the gap. The CDR3 extends over 18 amino acids. Germline V gives CDR1 SQVTM, CDR2 ANQGSEA. In nucleotides, the CDR3 is TGCAGCGTTGAAGATCCACCCGGGCGGCGGCCCTCCTACAATGAGCAGTTCTTC. It translates to CSVEDPPGRRPSYNEQFF.

This chain joins TRBV6-1 and TRBJ2-1; D is perhaps TRBD1 or TRBD2 (5 bases each). This CDR3 spans 16 amino acids. V gave up 4 bases and J gave up 7 bases, with 20 bases separating them. Germline V gene lookup returns CDR1 MNHNS and CDR2 SASEGT. The CDR3 loop is CASSVGGAGDLNEQFF. The CDR3 DNA is TGTGCCAGCAGTGTGGGTGGGGCCGGGGATCTTAATGAGCAGTTCTTC.

In the case of this clone: The same CDR3 is also encoded by other DNA sequences in this sample. The chain links TRBV2 to TRBJ2-1; unclear D gene. Trimming removed 3 bases at V and 7 bases at J, with 7 bases between. Germline V gene lookup returns CDR1 SNHLY and CDR2 FYNNEI. The CDR3 has 12 amino acids. The CDR3 here is CASSEGGNEQFF. The CDR3 DNA sequence: TGTGCCAGCAGTGAGGGCGGAAATGAGCAGTTCTTC. Full variable domain (outside the CDR3, taken from reference TRBV2 and TRBJ2-1): EPEVTQTPSHQVTQMGQEVILRCVPISNHLYFYWYRQILGQKVEFLVSFYNNEISEKSEIFDDQFSVERPDGSNFTLKIRSTKLEDSAMYFCASSEGGNEQFFGPGTRLTVL.

The chain uses TRBV19 and TRBJ2-7, with D possibly matching TRBD2 (7 bases). Trimming took off 4 bases at V and 2 bases at J, with 15 bases between the two ends. The CDR3 consists of 15 residues. Germline V lookup: CDR1 LNHDA, CDR2 SQIVND (reference sequence). CDR3 coding DNA: TGTGCCAGTAGTAGCGCCTCGGGGGGCACCTACGAGCAGTACTTC. Residues: CASSSASGGTYEQYF. The entire variable domain, with the rest obtained from reference TRBV19 and TRBJ2-7, is as follows: DGGITQSPKYLFRKEGQNVTLSCEQNLNHDAMYWYRQDPGQGLRLIYYSQIVNDFQKGDIAEGYSVSREKKESFPLTVTSAQKNPTAFYLCASSSASGGTYEQYFGPGTRLTVT.

Concerning this clone: The identical CDR3 is also encoded by other nucleotide sequences in the sample. The DNA for the CDR3 is TGTGCCAGCAGTTTAGTTTCCACAGATACGCAGTATTTT. This gives the protein CASSLVSTDTQYF. This chain joins TRBV27 and TRBJ2-3; D ambiguous. Germline V gene data show CDR1 as MNHEY and CDR2 as SMNVEV (reference sequence). The CDR3 loop spans 13 amino acids. Trimming cost V 2 bases and J 2 bases, with 5 bases left between them.

The chain links TRBV28 to TRBJ2-1, with 11 bases that match TRBD1. This CDR3 has 13 residues. Germline CDR1 MDHEN, CDR2 SYDVKM. Germline trimming cut 6 bases from V and 8 bases from J; bases unmatched to any gene: 3. The CDR3 loop reads CASSWTGGYEQFF. The CDR3 DNA follows: TGTGCCAGCAGCTGGACAGGGGGCTATGAGCAGTTCTTC.

The chain has TRBV5-6 and TRBJ1-1; D remains ambiguous. Germline V lookup: CDR1 SGHDT, CDR2 YYEEEE. This CDR3 comprises 14 residues. V was pared by 2 bases and J by 1 base, with 9 bases between. The CDR3 bases are TGTGCCAGCAGCTTTGCAGGAACGAACACTGAAGCTTTCTTT. Residues: CASSFAGTNTEAFF.

This chain uses TRBV27 with TRBJ2-1; D perhaps matches TRBD2 (6 bases). This CDR3 has 13 amino acids. The germline V gene encodes CDR1 MNHEY and CDR2 SMNVEV (reference sequence). Between the trimmed V and J ends, which lost 3 bases and 10 bases, there was a span of 13 bases. The CDR3 nucleotides read TGTGCCAGCAGTTTTACGGGGGTTGGGGAGCAGTTCTTC. The encoded protein is CASSFTGVGEQFF.

The chain links TRBV28 to TRBJ2-7; tentatively, D is TRBD1 (5 bases). Deletions cut 6 bases from V and 3 bases from J, with 18 bases between. Germline lookup yields CDR1 MDHEN and CDR2 SYDVKM. There are 15 residues in the CDR3. The CDR3 DNA reads TGTGCCAGCAGCATCTCCAGGGCGGTAATCTACGAGCAGTACTTC. Translation gives CASSISRAVIYEQYF.

The CDR3 here is CASSLMSELFTDTQYF. For the CDR3, the DNA is TGTGCCAGCAGCTTAATGAGCGAACTCTTCACAGATACGCAGTATTTT. The chain carries TRBV7-2 and TRBJ2-3; D is ambiguous. CDR3 length: 16 residues. Germline values: CDR1 SGHTA, CDR2 FQGNSA. V was cut by 2 bases and J by 2 bases, with 14 bases left in between.

A single count supports this clone. The chain employs TRBV30 and TRBJ2-5, with a weak D call TRBD1 (5 bases). The closer fit of TRBJ2-7 to the DNA end suggests the J call may be wrong. The germline gives CDR1 GTSNPN, CDR2 SVGIG (reference sequence). The CDR3 is 15 amino acids. Here the CDR3 DNA reads TGTGCCTGGAGTGTGGGCGTAGGGGTAAACTACGAGCAGTACTTC. Protein: CAWSVGVGVNYEQYF.

This chain joins TRBV9 and TRBJ2-7, with 7 nucleotides matching TRBD1. This CDR3 contains 14 residues. Germline V gives CDR1 SGDLS, CDR2 YYNGEE. V dropped 3 bases and J dropped 2; count of bases not matched to a gene: 5. CDR3 region: CASSAGTVPYEQYF. In DNA form, the CDR3 reads TGTGCCAGCAGCGCCGGGACAGTACCCTACGAGCAGTACTTC.